Listed below are T cell receptor beta chains from one sample, sequenced in a study of CD8 T cells in ankylosing spondylitis. TCRdb reanalysed the 5' RACE reads using MiXCR and keeps one entry per CDR3 protein. The data contain some 400,000 distinct CDR3 sequences, more than 20% of them singletons. The sequencing input was blood, either unsorted or a sorted T cell fraction (not recorded which). Receptors originate from a male donor with ankylosing spondylitis. CDR3s include the opening cysteine and the closing phenylalanine or tryptophan. Fields, in order: CDR3 DNA, CDR3 protein, V gene, clone size, D gene, J gene. The D gene is left open where the match is weak. Rows may omit the clone size; those that give it use once, few, many or a size class.

cdr3_nt: TGTGCCAGCAGCCTCCTGCAAAGGGGGGCGCAGTATTTT
cdr3_aa: CASSLLQRGAQYF
v_call: TRBV7-2
clone_size: .
d_call: .
j_call: TRBJ2-3

cdr3_nt: TGCAGCGTTGCGGTGAGCTCCTACAATGAGCAGTTCTTC
cdr3_aa: CSVAVSSYNEQFF
v_call: TRBV29-1
clone_size: few
d_call: .
j_call: TRBJ2-1

cdr3_nt: TGTGCCAGCAGCTTGGTAGGGAACAGGATGAACACTGAAGCTTTCTTT
cdr3_aa: CASSLVGNRMNTEAFF
v_call: TRBV5-7
clone_size: few
d_call: .
j_call: TRBJ1-1

cdr3_nt: TGCGCCAGCAGCCAAAGGACTAGCGGGCGGGGGACAGATACGCAGTATTTT
cdr3_aa: CASSQRTSGRGTDTQYF
v_call: TRBV4-3
clone_size: few
d_call: TRBD2
j_call: TRBJ2-3

cdr3_nt: TGTGCCAGCAGCCCAGGACTAGCGGGAGCAGATACGCAGTATTTT
cdr3_aa: CASSPGLAGADTQYF
v_call: TRBV12-3/TRBV12-4
clone_size: many
d_call: TRBD2
j_call: TRBJ2-3

cdr3_nt: TGTGCCACGAACTTAGCGGGAGTGGCGGCCGGGGAGCTGTTTTTT
cdr3_aa: CATNLAGVAAGELFF
v_call: TRBV10-3
clone_size: .
d_call: TRBD2
j_call: TRBJ2-2

cdr3_nt: TGTGCCAGCAGCCGGGGTCCGAATAGACAGCCCCAGCATTTT
cdr3_aa: CASSRGPNRQPQHF
v_call: TRBV3-1
clone_size: .
d_call: .
j_call: TRBJ1-5

cdr3_nt: TGTGCCGTCTACAGGGAAAATGGCTACACCTTC
cdr3_aa: CAVYRENGYTF
v_call: TRBV7-7
clone_size: few
d_call: .
j_call: TRBJ1-2

cdr3_nt: TGTGCCAGCTCCCGATCCGGGACTCCGTACTACGAGCAGTACTTC
cdr3_aa: CASSRSGTPYYEQYF
v_call: TRBV18
clone_size: few
d_call: .
j_call: TRBJ2-7

cdr3_nt: TGCGCCAGCAGGTCAGGGGATTCTAGTGAAAAACTGTTTTTT
cdr3_aa: CASRSGDSSEKLFF
v_call: TRBV5-1
clone_size: .
d_call: .
j_call: TRBJ1-4

cdr3_nt: TGTGCCAGCAGTTCACCGACAGGGGACTACAATGAGCAGTTCTTC
cdr3_aa: CASSSPTGDYNEQFF
v_call: TRBV6-5
clone_size: once
d_call: TRBD1
j_call: TRBJ2-1

cdr3_nt: TGTGCCAGCAGCCCATGGGGGACTAGCTCCTACAATGAGCAGTTCTTC
cdr3_aa: CASSPWGTSSYNEQFF
v_call: TRBV7-3
clone_size: .
d_call: TRBD2
j_call: TRBJ2-1

cdr3_nt: TGTGCCAGCACCTCGGTCTCAGGAGCCAAAAACATTCAGTACTTC
cdr3_aa: CASTSVSGAKNIQYF
v_call: TRBV6-2/TRBV6-3
clone_size: .
d_call: .
j_call: TRBJ2-4

cdr3_nt: TGCGCCAGCAGCCAAGCGCCCGACAGGGGCAATTCACCCCTCCACTTT
cdr3_aa: CASSQAPDRGNSPLHF
v_call: TRBV4-3
clone_size: .
d_call: TRBD1
j_call: TRBJ1-6

cdr3_nt: TGCGCCAGCAGCGACAGGGTAGGATACGAGCAGTACTTC
cdr3_aa: CASSDRVGYEQYF
v_call: TRBV5-1
clone_size: .
d_call: TRBD1
j_call: TRBJ2-7

cdr3_nt: TGCAGCGTCCGACTGCTCCAAGGCACTGAAGCTTTCTTT
cdr3_aa: CSVRLLQGTEAFF
v_call: TRBV29-1
clone_size: .
d_call: .
j_call: TRBJ1-1

cdr3_nt: TGCGCCAGCAGCATCGACCCTCAGGGGCCCCAGCATTTT
cdr3_aa: CASSIDPQGPQHF
v_call: TRBV5-1
clone_size: few
d_call: .
j_call: TRBJ1-5

cdr3_nt: TGCGCCAGCAGCTTGGGTCTTAAGGAATCTGGGGCCAACGTCCTGACTTTC
cdr3_aa: CASSLGLKESGANVLTF
v_call: TRBV5-1
clone_size: .
d_call: .
j_call: TRBJ2-6